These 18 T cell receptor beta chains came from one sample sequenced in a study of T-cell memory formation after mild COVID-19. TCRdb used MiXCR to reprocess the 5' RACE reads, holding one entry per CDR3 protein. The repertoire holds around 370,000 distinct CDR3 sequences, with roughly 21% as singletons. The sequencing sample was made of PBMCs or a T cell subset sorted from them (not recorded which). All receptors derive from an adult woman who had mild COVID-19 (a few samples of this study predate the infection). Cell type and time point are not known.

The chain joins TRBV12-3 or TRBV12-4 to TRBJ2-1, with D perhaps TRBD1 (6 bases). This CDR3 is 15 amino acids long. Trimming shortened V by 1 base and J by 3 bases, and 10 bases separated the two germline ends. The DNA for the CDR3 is TGTGCCAGCAGTTTAGTACAGGGAAACTACAATGAGCAGTTCTTC. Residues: CASSLVQGNYNEQFF.

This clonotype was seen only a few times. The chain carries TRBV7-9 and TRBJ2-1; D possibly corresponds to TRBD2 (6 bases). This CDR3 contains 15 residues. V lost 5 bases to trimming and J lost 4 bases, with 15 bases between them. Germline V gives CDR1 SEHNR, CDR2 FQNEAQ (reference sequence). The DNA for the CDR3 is TGTGCCAGCAGCGGGCCGGGGGAGGCGTACAATGAGCAGTTCTTC. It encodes CASSGPGEAYNEQFF.

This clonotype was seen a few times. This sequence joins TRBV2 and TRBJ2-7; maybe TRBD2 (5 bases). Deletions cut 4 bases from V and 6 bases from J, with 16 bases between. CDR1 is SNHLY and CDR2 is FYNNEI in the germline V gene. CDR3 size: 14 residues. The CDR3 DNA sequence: TGTGCCAGCAGTGTCCTAGGGAGAGATGTCGAGCAGTACTTC. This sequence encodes CASSVLGRDVEQYF.

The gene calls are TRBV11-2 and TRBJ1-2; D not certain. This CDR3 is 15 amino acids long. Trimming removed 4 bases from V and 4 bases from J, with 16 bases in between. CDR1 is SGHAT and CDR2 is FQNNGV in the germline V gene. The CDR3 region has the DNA TGTGCCAGCAGCTCCTACAGAGACCGAACCTATGGCTACACCTTC. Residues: CASSSYRDRTYGYTF.

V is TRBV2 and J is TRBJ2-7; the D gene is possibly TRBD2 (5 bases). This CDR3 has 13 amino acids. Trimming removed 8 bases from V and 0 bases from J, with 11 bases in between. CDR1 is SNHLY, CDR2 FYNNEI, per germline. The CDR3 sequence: CASLGLPSYEQYF. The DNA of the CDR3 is TGTGCCAGCTTAGGACTCCCCTCCTACGAGCAGTACTTC.

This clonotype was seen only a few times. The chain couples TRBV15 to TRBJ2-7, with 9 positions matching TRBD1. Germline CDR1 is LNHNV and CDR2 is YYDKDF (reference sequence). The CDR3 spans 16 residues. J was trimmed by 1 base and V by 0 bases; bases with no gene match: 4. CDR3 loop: CATSRERDRASYEQYF. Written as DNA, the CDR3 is TGTGCCACCAGCAGAGAGCGGGACAGGGCTTCCTACGAGCAGTACTTC.

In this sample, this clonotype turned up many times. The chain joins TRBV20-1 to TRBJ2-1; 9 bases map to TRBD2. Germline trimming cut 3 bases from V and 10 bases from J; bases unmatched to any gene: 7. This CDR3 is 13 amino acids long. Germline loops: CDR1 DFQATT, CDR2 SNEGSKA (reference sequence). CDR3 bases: TGCAGTGCTAGCGAGGGACTAGCTAGGGAGCAGTTCTTC. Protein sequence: CSASEGLAREQFF.

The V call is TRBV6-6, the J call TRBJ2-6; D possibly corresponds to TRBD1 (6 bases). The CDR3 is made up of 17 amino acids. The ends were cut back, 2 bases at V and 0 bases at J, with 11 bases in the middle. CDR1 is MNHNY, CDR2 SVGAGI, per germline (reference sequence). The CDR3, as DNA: TGTGCCAGCAGTTACCCGACAGGAGACTCTGGGGCCAACGTCCTGACTTTC. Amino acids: CASSYPTGDSGANVLTF.

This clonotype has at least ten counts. In DNA, the CDR3 is TGTGCCAGCAGCCCCGGTGGCGGTAGGAATGAGCAGTTCTTC. As protein: CASSPGGGRNEQFF. The rearrangement joins TRBV7-6 to TRBJ2-1, with no clear D. V shed 5 bases and J shed 7 bases, with 15 bases lying between them. The CDR3 contains 14 residues. The germline V gene has CDR1 SGHVS and CDR2 FNYEAQ. The full variable domain, its missing parts supplied by reference TRBV7-6 and TRBJ2-1, is GAGVSQSPRYKVTKRGQDVALRCDPISGHVSLYWYRQALGQGPEFLTYFNYEAQQDKSGLPNDRFSAERPEGSISTLTIQRTEQRDSAMYRCASSPGGGRNEQFFGPGTRLTVL.

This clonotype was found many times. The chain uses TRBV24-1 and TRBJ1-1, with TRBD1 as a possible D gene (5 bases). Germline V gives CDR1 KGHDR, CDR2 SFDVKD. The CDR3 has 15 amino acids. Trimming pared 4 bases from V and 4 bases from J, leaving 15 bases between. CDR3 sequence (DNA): TGTGCCACCAGTGAGGGAGGGGAAGTGAGCACTGAAGCTTTCTTT. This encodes CATSEGGEVSTEAFF.

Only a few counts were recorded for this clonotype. CDR3 DNA sequence: TGTGCCATCAGTGATCCTGATAAACCGGGACTCATATCAGCCAAAAACATTCAGTACTTC. It specifies CAISDPDKPGLISAKNIQYF. The chain employs TRBV10-3 and TRBJ2-4; perhaps TRBD2 as D (6 bases). The CDR3 extends over 20 amino acids. The V end lost 3 bases, the J end lost 0 bases, and 24 bases lay between the germline ends. Per germline, CDR1 ENHRY and CDR2 SYGVKD.

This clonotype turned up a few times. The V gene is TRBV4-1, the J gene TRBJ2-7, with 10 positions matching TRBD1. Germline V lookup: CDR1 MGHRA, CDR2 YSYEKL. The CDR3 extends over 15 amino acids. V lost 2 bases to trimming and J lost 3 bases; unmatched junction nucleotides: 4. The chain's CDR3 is CASSQTGTGDYEQYF. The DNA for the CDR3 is TGCGCCAGCAGCCAAACCGGGACAGGGGACTACGAGCAGTACTTC.

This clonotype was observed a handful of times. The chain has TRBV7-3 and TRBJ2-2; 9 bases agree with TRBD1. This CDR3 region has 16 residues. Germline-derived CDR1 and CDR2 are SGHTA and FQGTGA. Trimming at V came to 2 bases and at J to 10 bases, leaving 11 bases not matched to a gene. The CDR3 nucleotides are TGTGCCAGCAGCTTATTCGGACAGGGGAGTTGGACGGAGCTGTTTTTT. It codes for CASSLFGQGSWTELFF.

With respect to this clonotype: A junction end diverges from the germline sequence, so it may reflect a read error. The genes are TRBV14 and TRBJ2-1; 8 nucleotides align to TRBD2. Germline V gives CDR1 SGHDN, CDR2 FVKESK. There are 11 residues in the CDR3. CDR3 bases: TGTGCCAGCAGCCCCCAGCGGGAGCTGTTCTTC. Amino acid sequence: CASSPQRELFF. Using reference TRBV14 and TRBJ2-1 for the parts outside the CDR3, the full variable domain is EAGVTQFPSHSVIEKGQTVTLRCDPISGHDNLYWYRRVMGKEIKFLLHFVKESKQDESGMPNNRFLAERTGGTYSTLKVQPAELEDSGVYFCASSPQRELFFGPGTRLTVL.

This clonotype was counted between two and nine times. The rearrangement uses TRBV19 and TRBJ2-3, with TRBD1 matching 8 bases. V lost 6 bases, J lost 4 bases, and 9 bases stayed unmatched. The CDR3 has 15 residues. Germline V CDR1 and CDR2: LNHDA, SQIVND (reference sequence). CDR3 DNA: TGTGCCAGTAGGTCCGGGACAGGAATGGCAGATACGCAGTATTTT. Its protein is CASRSGTGMADTQYF. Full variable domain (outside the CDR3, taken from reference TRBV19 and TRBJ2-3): DGGITQSPKYLFRKEGQNVTLSCEQNLNHDAMYWYRQDPGQGLRLIYYSQIVNDFQKGDIAEGYSVSREKKESFPLTVTSAQKNPTAFYLCASRSGTGMADTQYFGPGTRLTVL.

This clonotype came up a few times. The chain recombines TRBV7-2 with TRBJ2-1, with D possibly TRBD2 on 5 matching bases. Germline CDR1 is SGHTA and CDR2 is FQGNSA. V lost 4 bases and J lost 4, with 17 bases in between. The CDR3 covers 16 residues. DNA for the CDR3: TGTGCCAGCAGCTCCATATGGGGAGAGGTGTACAATGAGCAGTTCTTC. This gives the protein CASSSIWGEVYNEQFF.

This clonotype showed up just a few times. CDR3 region: CSVERGGTQYF. DNA for the CDR3: TGCAGCGTTGAACGAGGCGGTACGCAGTATTTT. The gene calls are TRBV29-1 and TRBJ2-3; D remains unclear. Trimming removed 2 bases from V and 8 bases from J, with 8 bases in between. CDR1 and CDR2 from the germline V gene are SQVTM and ANQGSEA. The CDR3 consists of 11 residues.

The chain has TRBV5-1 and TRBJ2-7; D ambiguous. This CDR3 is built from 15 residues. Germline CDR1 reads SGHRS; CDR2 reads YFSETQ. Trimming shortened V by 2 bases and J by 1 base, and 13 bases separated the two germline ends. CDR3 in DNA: TGCGCCAGCAGCTTAGGGCAGGCATTATCCTACGAGCAGTACTTC. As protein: CASSLGQALSYEQYF. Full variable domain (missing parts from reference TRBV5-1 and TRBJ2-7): KAGVTQTPRYLIKTRGQQVTLSCSPISGHRSVSWYQQTPGQGLQFLFEYFSETQRNKGNFPGRFSGRQFSNSRSEMNVSTLELGDSALYLCASSLGQALSYEQYFGPGTRLTVT.